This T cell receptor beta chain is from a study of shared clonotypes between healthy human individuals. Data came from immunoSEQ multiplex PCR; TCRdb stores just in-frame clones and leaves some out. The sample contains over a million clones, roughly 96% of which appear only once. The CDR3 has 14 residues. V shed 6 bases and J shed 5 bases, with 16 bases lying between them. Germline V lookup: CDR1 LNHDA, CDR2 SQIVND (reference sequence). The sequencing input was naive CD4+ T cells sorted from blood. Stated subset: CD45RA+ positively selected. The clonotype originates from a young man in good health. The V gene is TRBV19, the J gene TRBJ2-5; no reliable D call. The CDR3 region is CASRVEVGRETQYF. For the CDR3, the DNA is TGTGCCAGTAGGGTCGAAGTTGGTAGGGAGACCCAGTACTTC.